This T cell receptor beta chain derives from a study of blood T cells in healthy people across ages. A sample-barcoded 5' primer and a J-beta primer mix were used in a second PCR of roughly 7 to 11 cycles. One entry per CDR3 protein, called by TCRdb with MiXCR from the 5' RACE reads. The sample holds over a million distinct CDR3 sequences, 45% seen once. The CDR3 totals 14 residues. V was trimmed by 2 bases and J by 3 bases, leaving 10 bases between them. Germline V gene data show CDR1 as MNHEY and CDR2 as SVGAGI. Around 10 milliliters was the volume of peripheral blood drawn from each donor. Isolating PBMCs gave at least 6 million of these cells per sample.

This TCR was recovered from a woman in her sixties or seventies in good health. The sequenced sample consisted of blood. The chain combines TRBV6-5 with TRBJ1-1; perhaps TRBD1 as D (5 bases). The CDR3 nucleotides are TGTGCCAGCAGTTACGGGCAGGGTGACACTGAAGCTTTCTTT. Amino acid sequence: CASSYGQGDTEAFF.